This T cell receptor (beta chain) came from a study of technical replicates of blood from several donors. The CDR3 is 14 amino acids. Trimming stripped 2 bases from V and 8 bases from J, with 15 bases between. The V gene's germline CDR1 is MNHEY and CDR2 SMNVEV (reference sequence). Sequenced by immunoSEQ multiplex PCR; TCRdb stores in-frame clones only, minus some. Of more than 90,000 clones in the sample, around 95% are singletons; the top ten hold 0.2% to 0.25%. The table lists this clone with a count of one. This sequence joins TRBV27 and TRBJ1-1; no definite D call. The TCR was taken from a human donor in good health. Sequences were obtained from T cells isolated from PBMCs. CDR3 in amino acids: CASSLEGPQPEAFF. As DNA, the CDR3 is TGTGCCAGCAGTTTAGAGGGTCCACAGCCAGAAGCTTTCTTT.